The present T cell receptor beta chain was sequenced within a study of shared clonotypes between healthy human individuals. Trimming took 4 bases from V and 4 from J, leaving 5 bases between them. The CDR3 totals 11 residues. Germline V gene lookup returns CDR1 SQVTM and CDR2 ANQGSEA. Clones were sequenced by immunoSEQ multiplex PCR, and TCRdb holds only the in-frame ones, with some missing. The sample lists roughly 2.2 million clones, 85% to 95% occurring once. A note on this clone: What it recognizes is unknown. Within the sample, other DNA sequences also encode this same CDR3.

Study-wide results and limits: Memory subsets had estimated richness that was generally smaller than that of naive subsets. A small donor pool kept down the genetic and exposure-history diversity that was represented.

Only Caucasian adults living in Nashville, Tennessee served as donors. This TCR came from a man between 18 and 35 years old in good health. Some clones in this sample may be carry-over from other donors' samples. The V gene is TRBV29-1, the J gene TRBJ2-1; D unresolved. The sequenced sample consisted of naive CD4+ T cells from PBMCs. The subset was: CD45RA+ positively selected. The CDR3 DNA follows: TGCAGCGTTGGCAAATACAATGAGCAGTTCTTC. It codes for CSVGKYNEQFF.